The 15 T cell receptor beta chains presented below share a single source sample, sequenced in a study of long-term antiretroviral therapy in people with HIV (dated by TCRdb to between 2021 and 2023). The immunoSEQ hsTCRB v3.0 assay was used at survey level resolution for TRB variable region sequencing. TCRdb re-hosts the immuneACCESS table, in-frame sequences only. Its copies lack some clones; in the studies checked, an unresolved V gene accounts for under half of them, and the cause for the rest is not known. The sample records around 9,800 clones, about 81% of which are singletons. The ten largest account for more than 15% of the sample. The starting material was unsorted PBMCs, obtained 1.8 years after starting antiretroviral therapy. Receptor source: a man aged 35 to 55 with HIV.

The rearrangement uses TRBV9 and TRBJ2-7, with 13 bases identical to TRBD2. The trim removed 0 bases at V and 2 bases at J, leaving 8 bases unmatched. The CDR3 has 18 amino acids. Germline V lookup: CDR1 SGDLS, CDR2 YYNGEE. CDR3 sequence: CASSVAATSGRITYEQYF. DNA for the CDR3: TGTGCCAGCAGCGTAGCTGCGACTAGCGGGAGGATAACCTACGAGCAGTACTTC.

The V gene is TRBV7-2, the J gene TRBJ2-7; D is uncertain. The CDR3 has 15 residues. CDR1 is SGHTA, CDR2 FQGNSA, per germline. V shed 7 bases and J shed 3 bases, with 19 bases lying between them. The CDR3 nucleotides are TGTGCCAGCAACTCAGGCCCGTACCGAAACTACGAGCAGTACTTC. It encodes CASNSGPYRNYEQYF.

The V and J genes are TRBV28 and TRBJ1-5, with 7 bases matching TRBD1. The CDR3 sequence is 14 residues long. Per the germline V gene, CDR1 is MDHEN and CDR2 is SYDVKM. J gave up 6 bases and V 6 bases, and 8 bases lay outside the gene matches. The CDR3: CASRSRQGGQPQHF. The CDR3 DNA sequence: TGTGCCAGCAGATCACGACAGGGTGGTCAGCCCCAGCATTTT. The full variable domain, rest sourced from reference TRBV28 and TRBJ1-5, is DVKVTQSSRYLVKRTGEKVFLECVQDMDHENMFWYRQDPGLGLRLIYFSYDVKMKEKGDIPEGYSVSREKKERFSLILESASTNQTSMYLCASRSRQGGQPQHFGDGTRLSIL.

J is TRBJ2-2 and V is TRBV2; D is unclear. Germline assignment: CDR1 SNHLY and CDR2 FYNNEI. V was cut by 2 bases and J by 0 bases, with 10 bases left in between. The CDR3 covers 16 residues. In nucleotides, the CDR3 is TGTGCCAGCAGTGAACATGTGGTCGCGAACACCGGGGAGCTGTTTTTT. This codes for CASSEHVVANTGELFF.

The V and J genes are TRBV18 and TRBJ2-7; a possible D gene is TRBD2 (6 bases). V dropped 3 bases and J dropped 3 bases, with 9 bases sitting between them. The CDR3 has 13 residues. In germline, CDR1 is KGHSH, CDR2 LQKENI. In DNA, the CDR3 is TGTGCCAGCTCACCCGGGAGTGGCTACGAGCAGTACTTC. The encoded protein is CASSPGSGYEQYF.

J is TRBJ2-1 and V is TRBV11-3; the D is unclear. In germline, CDR1 is SGHNT, CDR2 YENEEA. Trimming cost V 2 bases and J 7 bases, with 12 bases left between them. The CDR3 has 14 residues. CDR3 DNA: TGTGCCAGCAGCTTAAGACAAGATAAGAATGAGCAGTTCTTC. Protein product: CASSLRQDKNEQFF.

The genes are TRBV7-2 and TRBJ2-7, with D uncertain. Trimming removed 5 bases at V and 2 bases at J, with 7 bases between. This CDR3 spans 12 amino acids. Germline CDR1 is SGHTA and CDR2 is FQGNSA. DNA for the CDR3: TGTGCCAGCAGCCCAAGGGCCTACGAGCAGTACTTC. Translated, it gives CASSPRAYEQYF.

This clone has a handful of counts. This chain links TRBV10-3 with TRBJ1-2, with TRBD1 as a possible D gene (6 bases). The V and J ends lost 6 bases and 8 bases respectively, with 16 bases between them. The CDR3 is 13 residues long. Per germline, CDR1 ENHRY and CDR2 SYGVKD. CDR3 bases: TGTGCCATCAGCGATACAGGGCCTGGGGGCTACACCTTC. Amino acid sequence: CAISDTGPGGYTF.

The V call is TRBV5-6, the J call TRBJ2-2; the match to TRBD1 covers 7 bases. From germline, CDR1 is SGHDT and CDR2 YYEEEE. J lost 3 bases, V lost 2 bases, and 4 bases had no gene match. CDR3 size: 15 residues. The DNA of the CDR3 is TGTGCCAGCAGCTTAAGGACAGGATACACCGGGGAGCTGTTTTTT. The encoded protein is CASSLRTGYTGELFF.

The rearrangement joins TRBV5-4 to TRBJ2-1, with TRBD2 identical over 11 bases. Germline assignment: CDR1 SGHNT and CDR2 YYREEE (reference sequence). The trim removed 4 bases at V and 6 bases at J, leaving 6 bases unmatched. The CDR3 consists of 15 residues. The CDR3 sequence: CASSLLAGGGNEQFF. The CDR3 DNA reads TGTGCCAGCAGCCTCTTAGCGGGAGGGGGCAATGAGCAGTTCTTC.

This clone was seen only once. V usage is TRBV14 and J usage is TRBJ2-1, with TRBD2 matching 10 bases. The junction had 7 bases not matched to a gene; V was cut back by 4 bases and J by 4 bases. CDR1 and CDR2 from the germline V gene are SGHDN and FVKESK. This CDR3 is 16 amino acids long. The CDR3 nucleotides are TGTGCCAGCAGCCCGGGACTAGCGAACCCTTACAATGAGCAGTTCTTC. This gives the protein CASSPGLANPYNEQFF.

V is TRBV2 and J is TRBJ2-1; 7 nucleotides line up with TRBD1. V lost 7 bases to trimming and J lost 2 bases; unmatched junction nucleotides: 8. Looked up from germline, CDR1 is SNHLY and CDR2 is FYNNEI. The CDR3 runs to 15 residues. CDR3: CASKGARGTYNEQFF. The CDR3 DNA reads as TGTGCCAGCAAGGGGGCCAGGGGAACCTACAATGAGCAGTTCTTC.

The chain combines TRBV7-8 with TRBJ2-7, with 12 bases identical to TRBD2. The J segment lost 3 bases and the V segment lost 1 base, leaving 1 base of the junction unmatched. Germline CDR1 SGHVS, CDR2 FQNEAQ. This CDR3 is 15 amino acids long. The CDR3 DNA reads as TGTGCCAGCAGCTTAGGGACTAGCGGGAACTACGAGCAGTACTTC. This gives the protein CASSLGTSGNYEQYF.

The chain employs TRBV28 and TRBJ1-2; 7 nucleotides match TRBD1. CDR3 length: 17 amino acids. J was trimmed by 4 bases and V by 6 bases; bases with no gene match: 17. The V gene's germline CDR1 is MDHEN and CDR2 SYDVKM. CDR3 residues: CASSYSRDSTRGYGYTF. For the CDR3, the DNA is TGTGCCAGCAGCTATTCCCGGGACAGTACGAGAGGCTATGGCTACACCTTC.

This clone appeared a single time. This sequence joins TRBV28 and TRBJ2-1; 9 nucleotides line up with TRBD2. Germline assignment: CDR1 MDHEN and CDR2 SYDVKM. This CDR3 contains 20 residues. V shed 3 bases, J shed 0 bases, and the junction held 15 bases outside the gene matches. CDR3: CASSLIGGGLAGSSYNEQFF. The CDR3 nucleotides are TGTGCCAGCAGTTTGATCGGAGGGGGGCTAGCGGGGAGCTCCTACAATGAGCAGTTCTTC. Based on the CDR3 plus reference TRBV28 and TRBJ2-1, the full variable domain is DVKVTQSSRYLVKRTGEKVFLECVQDMDHENMFWYRQDPGLGLRLIYFSYDVKMKEKGDIPEGYSVSREKKERFSLILESASTNQTSMYLCASSLIGGGLAGSSYNEQFFGPGTRLTVL.